These T cell receptor beta chains were read from a single sample in a study of T cells of healthy individuals. TCRdb processed the 5' RACE reads anew with MiXCR; each CDR3 protein has one entry. Among 85,000 to 100,000 distinct CDR3 sequences, about 16% were seen once, and the ten largest hold approximately 6%. These receptors were taken from a human donor in good health. Each CDR3 is given with its conserved first and last residue. The D gene is left open where the match is weak. Some rows mark clone size as missing; the rest say once, few, many or name a class of expanded clone.

V gene	clone size	D gene	J gene	CDR3 protein	CDR3 DNA
TRBV6-1	many	TRBD2	TRBJ2-2	CASRGGASGSSANTGELFF	TGTGCCAGCAGGGGGGGAGCTAGCGGGTCCTCCGCGAACACCGGGGAGCTGTTTTTT
TRBV5-6	few	-	TRBJ2-3	CASSLRSGDTQYF	TGTGCCAGCAGCTTGAGATCTGGGGATACGCAGTATTTT
TRBV28	many	TRBD1	TRBJ2-7	CASSPRTGGSIAYEQYF	TGTGCCAGCAGTCCCCGGACAGGGGGTTCTATCGCCTACGAGCAGTACTTC
TRBV5-1	many	-	TRBJ2-5	CASSLGQGETQYF	TGCGCCAGCAGCTTGGGTCAGGGTGAGACCCAGTACTTC
TRBV6-5	few	-	TRBJ2-1	CASSYAKKQTSYNEQFF	TGTGCCAGCAGTTACGCGAAGAAACAAACTTCCTACAATGAGCAGTTCTTC
TRBV20-1	many	-	TRBJ2-7	CSASRLEGYYEQYF	TGCAGTGCTAGTCGCTTGGAGGGCTACTACGAGCAGTACTTC
TRBV10-3	few	-	TRBJ2-1	CAIRIVNEQFF	TGTGCCATCAGGATCGTCAATGAGCAGTTCTTC
TRBV3-1	-	-	TRBJ1-5	CASSQDAAGDQPQHF	TGTGCCAGCAGCCAAGATGCGGCAGGGGATCAGCCCCAGCATTTT
TRBV7-9	-	-	TRBJ2-3	CASSLVGVRTDTQYF	TGTGCCAGCAGCTTAGTGGGTGTACGCACAGATACGCAGTATTTT
TRBV5-1	-	-	TRBJ2-1	CASSFPGTNEQFF	TGCGCCAGCAGCTTCCCAGGGACGAATGAGCAGTTCTTC
TRBV4-2	few	TRBD1	TRBJ2-7	CASSQDPGGPYEQYF	TGTGCCAGCAGCCAAGACCCAGGGGGTCCCTACGAGCAGTACTTC
TRBV6-5	few	-	TRBJ1-1	CASSPRFGILNTEAFF	TGTGCCAGCAGTCCGAGGTTCGGGATATTGAACACTGAAGCTTTCTTT
TRBV7-2	few	TRBD1	TRBJ2-7	CASSFQGQGTEQYF	TGTGCCAGCAGCTTCCAGGGACAGGGAACCGAGCAGTACTTC
TRBV14	few	TRBD1	TRBJ2-1	CASSPHPRQGYNEQFF	TGTGCCAGCAGCCCCCACCCCAGACAGGGCTACAATGAGCAGTTCTTC
TRBV28	-	TRBD2	TRBJ2-2	CASSYGGGTVWGELFF	TGTGCCAGCAGTTATGGCGGGGGTACCGTATGGGGGGAGCTGTTTTTT
TRBV11-2	many	-	TRBJ2-4	CASSPKGDLKNIQYF	TGTGCCAGCAGCCCCAAAGGGGACCTAAAAAACATTCAGTACTTC
TRBV28	few	-	TRBJ1-1	CASSDTGTDTLKAFF	TGTGCCAGCAGTGATACCGGGACGGATACACTGAAAGCTTTCTTT
TRBV6-6	-	TRBD1	TRBJ1-2	CASSYTTGVDYGYTF	TGTGCCAGCAGTTACACGACAGGGGTGGACTATGGCTACACCTTC
TRBV7-8	many	-	TRBJ1-6	CASSLVGQFYNSPLHF	TGTGCCAGCAGCTTAGTAGGACAGTTTTATAATTCACCCCTCCACTTT
TRBV4-3	many	TRBD2	TRBJ2-3	CASSQDSGTSGDTQYF	TGCGCCAGCAGCCAAGATAGCGGGACTAGCGGAGATACGCAGTATTTT
TRBV9	many	-	TRBJ2-2	CASSPRSRTGELFF	TGTGCCAGCAGCCCACGTAGCAGGACCGGGGAGCTGTTTTTT
TRBV30	-	-	TRBJ1-1	CAWTPRQDTEAFF	TGTGCCTGGACCCCCCGACAAGACACTGAAGCTTTCTTT
TRBV7-8	few	-	TRBJ2-1	CASARKLATEGREQFF	TGTGCCAGCGCTCGCAAACTAGCAACGGAGGGCCGTGAGCAGTTCTTC
TRBV6-5	many	-	TRBJ2-1	CASSPSTAYNEQFF	TGTGCCAGCAGTCCGTCGACAGCTTACAATGAGCAGTTCTTC
TRBV19	-	-	TRBJ2-6	CASSINLSGANVLTF	TGTGCCAGTAGTATAAATCTCTCTGGGGCCAACGTCCTGACTTTC
TRBV21-1	few	-	TRBJ2-2	CASSYGLDGELFF	TGTGCCAGCAGCTACGGACTGGACGGGGAGCTGTTTTTT
TRBV2	few	TRBD2	TRBJ2-2	CASSVTSGGHTGELFF	TGTGCCAGCAGCGTAACTAGCGGGGGGCACACCGGGGAGCTGTTTTTT
TRBV12-3/TRBV12-4	-	TRBD2	TRBJ2-2	CASSGTSGGHGGELFF	TGTGCCAGCAGCGGGACTAGCGGGGGGCATGGCGGGGAGCTGTTTTTT
TRBV7-2	many	-	TRBJ1-1	CASSLVGEGNEAFF	TGTGCCAGCAGCTTAGTAGGCGAGGGGAATGAAGCTTTCTTT
TRBV15	few	-	TRBJ1-5	CATSKVGDQPQHF	TGTGCCACCAGCAAGGTGGGCGATCAGCCCCAGCATTTT
TRBV7-8	-	TRBD2	TRBJ2-1	CASSLVAGLQNEQFF	TGTGCCAGCAGCTTAGTAGCGGGACTCCAAAATGAGCAGTTCTTC
TRBV11-2	many	-	TRBJ2-5	CASSSDSSGETQYF	TGTGCCAGCAGTTCGGACTCCTCCGGGGAGACCCAGTACTTC
TRBV20-1	many	-	TRBJ1-6	CSARVLRESGYNSPLHF	TGCAGTGCTAGAGTCCTCCGGGAGAGTGGCTATAATTCACCCCTCCACTTT
TRBV6-5	many	-	TRBJ1-1	CASSYVQGRSEAFF	TGTGCCAGCAGTTACGTCCAGGGGCGAAGTGAAGCTTTCTTT
TRBV7-2	few	-	TRBJ2-2	CASSSLANTGELFF	TGTGCCAGCAGCTCCCTAGCGAACACCGGGGAGCTGTTTTTT
TRBV27	few	-	TRBJ1-1	CASIKQGNTEAFF	TGTGCCAGCATTAAACAGGGGAACACTGAAGCTTTCTTT
TRBV10-3	many	-	TRBJ2-1	CAISESVSYNEQFF	TGTGCCATCAGTGAGTCGGTGAGCTACAATGAGCAGTTCTTC
TRBV2	many	TRBD1	TRBJ2-7	CANGQGYEQYF	TGTGCCAACGGACAGGGGTACGAGCAGTACTTC
TRBV27	few	-	TRBJ1-2	CASSLVGNYGYTF	TGTGCCAGCAGTTTAGTGGGAAACTATGGCTACACCTTC
TRBV7-9	few	TRBD2	TRBJ2-3	CASSPGLAGGAADTQYF	TGTGCCAGCAGCCCGGGACTAGCGGGAGGGGCCGCAGATACGCAGTATTTT
TRBV6-2/TRBV6-3	-	TRBD1	TRBJ2-7	CASILDRGHSYEQYF	TGTGCCAGCATTCTAGACAGGGGCCACTCCTACGAGCAGTACTTC
TRBV7-2	few	-	TRBJ1-2	CASSQVPGGYTF	TGTGCCAGCAGCCAGGTCCCCGGTGGCTACACCTTC
TRBV12-3/TRBV12-4	-	TRBD1	TRBJ1-4	CASSLNPGQGWEKLFF	TGTGCCAGCAGTTTGAATCCGGGACAGGGCTGGGAAAAACTGTTTTTT
TRBV7-9	few	-	TRBJ2-3	CASPFDLAAPQDTQYF	TGTGCCAGCCCCTTCGATCTGGCCGCTCCCCAAGATACGCAGTATTTT
TRBV5-1	many	-	TRBJ2-1	CASTPLRDRNNEQFF	TGCGCCAGCACGCCCTTGCGGGACAGAAACAATGAGCAGTTCTTC
TRBV2	-	-	TRBJ2-7	CASREREQYF	TGTGCCAGCAGGGAGAGGGAGCAGTACTTC
TRBV6-2/TRBV6-3	-	-	TRBJ2-1	CASSYPTNEQFF	TGTGCCAGCAGTTACCCAACGAATGAGCAGTTCTTC
TRBV24-1	once	TRBD2	TRBJ2-2	CATSEWEGTTGELFF	TGTGCCACCAGTGAATGGGAGGGAACCACCGGGGAGCTGTTTTTT
TRBV7-2	many	-	TRBJ2-7	CASSLDGTATREQYF	TGTGCCAGCAGCTTAGACGGGACGGCAACTAGGGAGCAGTACTTC
TRBV2	-	-	TRBJ2-3	CASSEKRTSTDTQYF	TGTGCCAGCAGTGAGAAGAGGACTAGCACAGATACGCAGTATTTT